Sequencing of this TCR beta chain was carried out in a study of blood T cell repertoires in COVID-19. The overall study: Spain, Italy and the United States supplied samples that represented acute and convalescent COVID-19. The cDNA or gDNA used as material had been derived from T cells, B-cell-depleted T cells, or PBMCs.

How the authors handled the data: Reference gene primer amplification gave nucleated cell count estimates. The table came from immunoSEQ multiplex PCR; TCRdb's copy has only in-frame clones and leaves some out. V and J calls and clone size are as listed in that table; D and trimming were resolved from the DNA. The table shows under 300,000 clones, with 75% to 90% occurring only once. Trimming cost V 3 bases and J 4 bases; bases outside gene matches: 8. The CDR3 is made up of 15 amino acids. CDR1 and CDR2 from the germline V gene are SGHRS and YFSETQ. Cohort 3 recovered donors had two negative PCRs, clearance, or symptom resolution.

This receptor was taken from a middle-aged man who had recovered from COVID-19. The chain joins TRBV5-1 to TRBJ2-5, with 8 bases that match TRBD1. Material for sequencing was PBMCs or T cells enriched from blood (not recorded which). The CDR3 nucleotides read TGCGCCAGCAGCTATACAGGGGGGTCAGGAGAGACCCAGTACTTC. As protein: CASSYTGGSGETQYF. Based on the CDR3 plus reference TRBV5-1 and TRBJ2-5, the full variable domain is KAGVTQTPRYLIKTRGQQVTLSCSPISGHRSVSWYQQTPGQGLQFLFEYFSETQRNKGNFPGRFSGRQFSNSRSEMNVSTLELGDSALYLCASSYTGGSGETQYFGPGTRLLVL.